This is a list of T cell receptor beta chains from one sample in a study of blood T cell repertoires in COVID-19. Measured with immunoSEQ multiplex PCR; TCRdb has only the in-frame clones, and not every one. The data show more than 50,000 clones, with approximately 91% seen just once and roughly 1.7% held by the top ten. The material sequenced was peripheral blood. Every receptor here comes from a human donor in a cohort sampled during active COVID-19. The CDR3 runs from the conserved cysteine through the conserved F or W. D genes are given only for firm matches. Some rows have no size entry. The others give once, few or many, or a class for an expanded clone.

13	.	.	TRBJ2-7	TRBV3-1/TRBV3-2	CASSRWRSYEQYF	TGTGCCAGCAGCCGTTGGCGGTCCTACGAGCAGTACTTC
16	.	.	TRBJ2-4	TRBV28	CASRKYGELAKNIQYF	TGTGCCAGCAGAAAGTACGGAGAACTAGCCAAAAACATTCAGTACTTC
10	.	.	TRBJ2-7	TRBV20-1	CSVGANEQYF	TGCAGCGTCGGAGCGAACGAGCAGTACTTC
13	.	TRBD2	TRBJ2-1	TRBV7-9	CATSTSGYNEQFF	TGTGCCACCTCGACTAGCGGCTACAATGAGCAGTTCTTC
18	.	.	TRBJ2-6	TRBV14	CASSQTSFTSSGANVLTF	TGTGCCAGCAGCCAAACGAGTTTTACTAGCTCTGGGGCCAACGTCCTGACTTTC
17	.	TRBD1	TRBJ2-1	TRBV4-2	CASSQDPSGTGDNEQFF	TGTGCCAGCAGCCAAGACCCCTCTGGGACAGGGGACAATGAGCAGTTCTTC
13	once	.	TRBJ1-1	TRBV12-3/TRBV12-4	CASTKQAGTEAFF	TGTGCCAGCACTAAACAGGCGGGGACTGAAGCTTTCTTT
14	.	TRBD1	TRBJ1-4	TRBV28	CASSRGRTNEKLFF	TGTGCCAGCAGCAGGGGGAGAACTAATGAAAAACTGTTTTTT
15	.	.	TRBJ2-7	TRBV9	CASSTGQTNTYEQYF	TGTGCCAGCAGCACCGGACAGACCAATACCTACGAGCAGTACTTC
14	.	.	TRBJ2-2	TRBV2	CASRQNTNTGELFF	TGTGCCAGCAGACAGAATACGAACACCGGGGAGCTGTTTTTT
14	.	TRBD2	TRBJ2-5	TRBV6-2/TRBV6-3	CASSSGLAQETQYF	TGTGCCAGCAGTTCGGGACTAGCGCAAGAGACCCAGTACTTC
14	.	.	TRBJ2-5	TRBV2	CASSLPTDLQTQYF	TGTGCCAGCAGTCTCCCGACAGACCTCCAGACCCAGTACTTC
15	.	TRBD1	TRBJ2-1	TRBV4-3	CASSQGTGSYNEQFF	TGCGCCAGCAGCCAGGGGACAGGATCCTACAATGAGCAGTTCTTC
16	.	TRBD2	TRBJ2-5	TRBV4-2	CASSQGRSGSSETQYF	TGTGCCAGCAGCCAAGGTAGGAGCGGGAGCAGCGAGACCCAGTACTTC
18	.	TRBD1	TRBJ2-4	TRBV19	CASSIISEGQGDKNIQYF	TGTGCCAGTAGTATAATATCCGAGGGACAGGGGGACAAAAACATTCAGTACTTC
15	few	.	TRBJ2-7	TRBV14	CASSEVGYSSYEQYF	TGTGCCAGCAGCGAAGTAGGCTACAGCTCCTACGAGCAGTACTTC
13	.	TRBD1	TRBJ2-5	TRBV19	CASSRQGFETQYF	TGTGCCAGTAGTAGACAGGGATTCGAGACCCAGTACTTC
13	.	.	TRBJ2-2	TRBV28	CASKVAYTGELFF	TGTGCCAGCAAAGTTGCGTACACCGGGGAGCTGTTTTTT
14	.	TRBD2	TRBJ2-1	TRBV7-2	CASSQGLAVREQFF	TGTGCCAGCAGCCAGGGACTAGCGGTACGTGAGCAGTTCTTC
12	.	.	TRBJ2-7	TRBV9	CASTGKGYEQYF	TGTGCCAGCACAGGGAAGGGCTACGAGCAGTACTTC
14	.	.	TRBJ1-1	TRBV15	CATSGWDRETEAFF	TGTGCCACCAGCGGGTGGGACCGGGAGACTGAAGCTTTCTTT
14	.	.	TRBJ2-7	TRBV2	CASSEVSSLSEQYF	TGTGCCAGCAGTGAAGTGTCTAGCTTGTCCGAGCAGTACTTC
14	.	TRBD1	TRBJ1-6	TRBV19	CASSSTGPNSPLHF	TGTGCCAGTAGTTCGACAGGGCCTAATTCACCCCTCCACTTT
14	.	.	TRBJ1-4	TRBV5-1	CASSLGKGGEKLFF	TGCGCCAGCAGCTTGGGAAAGGGAGGGGAAAAACTGTTTTTT
12	.	TRBD1	TRBJ1-1	TRBV2	CASRRTGLEAFF	TGTGCCAGCAGGCGGACAGGGCTGGAGGCTTTCTTT
14	.	TRBD1	TRBJ2-1	TRBV7-2	CASSFTGTDNEQFF	TGTGCCAGCAGCTTTACCGGGACAGACAATGAGCAGTTCTTC
13	.	TRBD1	TRBJ1-2	TRBV28	CASSSGTAYGYTF	TGTGCCAGCAGTTCTGGGACAGCTTATGGCTACACCTTC
13	once	.	TRBJ2-1	TRBV11-1	CASSPSQLAEQFF	TGTGCCAGCAGCCCCTCCCAACTAGCCGAGCAGTTCTTC
19	.	TRBD1	TRBJ1-2	TRBV9	CASSPHIGDTGQGLHGYTF	TGTGCCAGCAGCCCACACATAGGCGACACCGGACAGGGTCTCCATGGCTACACCTTC
16	.	TRBD2	TRBJ2-1	TRBV5-6	CASSTRRLATYNEQFF	TGTGCCAGCAGCACCAGACGACTAGCTACCTACAATGAGCAGTTCTTC
16	.	.	TRBJ1-2	TRBV21-1	CASRQREGGLHNGYTF	TGTGCCAGCAGACAACGGGAGGGGGGACTACATAATGGCTACACCTTC
14	few	TRBD1	TRBJ1-2	TRBV27	CASRSPGTGNGYTF	TGTGCCAGCAGGTCCCCCGGGACAGGGAACGGCTACACCTTC
14	.	TRBD1	TRBJ1-6	TRBV6-2/TRBV6-3	CASSPPSGGSPLHF	TGTGCCAGCAGTCCGCCTTCAGGGGGTTCACCCCTCCACTTT
13	.	TRBD2	TRBJ2-1	TRBV3-1/TRBV3-2	CASKVAGADEQFF	TGTGCCAGTAAGGTAGCGGGAGCAGATGAGCAGTTCTTC
14	once	.	TRBJ1-1	TRBV3-1/TRBV3-2	CASSQIFGGTEAFF	TGTGCCAGCAGCCAAATATTCGGGGGCACTGAAGCTTTCTTT
15	.	TRBD1	TRBJ1-1	TRBV14	CASSQRTGWGTEAFF	TGTGCCAGCAGCCAGCGGACAGGGTGGGGGACTGAAGCTTTCTTT
17	.	TRBD1	TRBJ2-1	TRBV18	CASSPESGTGTYNEQFF	TGTGCCAGCTCACCGGAAAGTGGGACAGGGACCTACAATGAGCAGTTCTTC
14	.	.	TRBJ1-2	TRBV7-8	CASSLAGRDYGYTF	TGTGCCAGCAGCTTAGCAGGCAGGGACTATGGCTACACCTTC
13	.	.	TRBJ2-7	TRBV7-3	CASSLTGGYEQYF	TGTGCCAGCAGCTTAACAGGGGGCTACGAGCAGTACTTC
13	.	.	TRBJ1-1	TRBV7-9	CASSPGRGTEAFF	TGTGCCAGCAGCCCCGGTAGAGGCACTGAAGCTTTCTTT
15	.	.	TRBJ2-1	TRBV6-5	CASSYGSVGGNEQFF	TGTGCCAGCAGTTACGGGTCGGTAGGGGGCAATGAGCAGTTCTTC
14	once	.	TRBJ2-1	TRBV7-2	CASSPGQGGNEQFF	TGTGCCAGCAGCCCCGGACAGGGAGGGAATGAGCAGTTCTTC
16	.	TRBD2	TRBJ2-5	TRBV3-1/TRBV3-2	CASSRQLAGMEETQYF	TGTGCCAGCAGCCGTCAACTAGCGGGAATGGAAGAGACCCAGTACTTC
15	.	TRBD1	TRBJ1-4	TRBV18	CASSPYRDSYEKLFF	TGTGCCAGCTCACCTTACCGGGACAGTTATGAAAAACTGTTTTTT
16	.	TRBD1	TRBJ1-1	TRBV29-1	CSVLRTGGSLNTEAFF	TGCAGCGTCCTTAGGACAGGGGGATCTTTGAACACTGAAGCTTTCTTT
17	.	TRBD2	TRBJ2-1	TRBV11-3	CASSRFQLAGLNNEQFF	TGTGCCAGCAGCCGATTCCAGCTAGCGGGACTGAACAATGAGCAGTTCTTC
15	.	TRBD1	TRBJ1-2	TRBV7-2	CASSLAGQGGYGYTF	TGTGCCAGCAGCTTAGCGGGACAGGGTGGCTATGGCTACACCTTC
18	.	.	TRBJ2-7	TRBV6-2/TRBV6-3	CASSPSWGKATGAYEQYF	TGTGCCAGCAGTCCCTCGTGGGGGAAAGCGACAGGAGCCTACGAGCAGTACTTC
12	.	.	TRBJ2-7	TRBV27	CASRPSGGSLYF	TGTGCCAGCAGGCCGAGTGGGGGGTCTCTGTACTTC
14	.	TRBD2	TRBJ2-5	TRBV19	CASSGLAGVETQYF	TGTGCCAGTTCCGGACTAGCGGGAGTGGAGACCCAGTACTTC
15	.	.	TRBJ2-3	TRBV11-2	CASSFVGGQLDTQYF	TGTGCCAGCAGCTTTGTCGGGGGGCAGTTGGATACGCAGTATTTT
15	.	TRBD2	TRBJ2-3	TRBV11-3	CASTTSGGLTDTQYF	TGTGCCAGCACTACTAGCGGGGGTCTCACAGATACGCAGTATTTT
14	.	.	TRBJ2-1	TRBV7-3	CASSLLVGEDAQFF	TGTGCCAGCAGCTTATTGGTGGGAGAGGATGCGCAGTTCTTC
13	.	.	TRBJ2-7	TRBV12-3/TRBV12-4	CASTYGPSYEQYF	TGTGCCAGCACCTATGGGCCTTCCTACGAGCAGTACTTC
14	.	.	TRBJ2-7	TRBV6-5	CASSYSYGNYEQYF	TGTGCCAGCAGTTACTCTTACGGGAACTACGAGCAGTACTTC